The clone carrying this T cell receptor beta chain appeared many times. The antigen remains undetermined. The data were obtained in a study of tumor and adjacent non-tumor tissue in lung cancer. Looking at the study overall: There were approximately twelve adenocarcinoma, a couple of squamous cell carcinoma and 1 small cell lung cancer cases. Around 4.2 million productive TCRbeta reads were obtained per sample on average.

Trimming took off 6 bases at V and 6 bases at J, with 21 bases between the two ends. This CDR3 has 15 amino acids. Germline assignment: CDR1 SGHRS and CDR2 YFSETQ. The library came from three nested PCR rounds adapted from ARM-PCR protocols. TCRdb redid the calling of the multiplex PCR reads with MiXCR, one entry per CDR3 protein. The table has 60,000 to 85,000 distinct CDR3 sequences, under 80% seen once. Study-wide results and caveats: Top 100 clones took a larger repertoire share in normal lung. Compared with tumor, normal lung showed significantly lower TCR diversity.

This sample's RNA came from whole unsorted tissue. The V and J genes are TRBV5-1 and TRBJ1-2; the D is unclear. The source is a woman between 50 and 59 years old with non-small cell lung cancer. Sequenced material: lung tumor tissue. CDR3 DNA: TGCGCCAGCATCAAGCAGCCGAGCGCAGCGGATGGCTACACCTTC. It is translated as CASIKQPSAADGYTF.